Shown below are 23 T cell receptor beta chains from a single sample sequenced in a study of T-cell reconstitution after alpha-beta-depleted transplantation in children. Unique molecular identifiers were incorporated when the TCRbeta library was constructed. TCRdb itself ran the PCR reads through MiXCR, one entry per CDR3 protein. The table has about 610,000 distinct CDR3 sequences, over 9.5% seen once. This sample comprised PBMCs from the stem cell graft donor, obtained from the stem cell graft. These receptor sequences come from a human donor who donated a stem cell graft to a child with acute myeloid leukemia.

This clonotype was observed a handful of times. The rearrangement joins TRBV5-6 to TRBJ2-3, with 10 bases lining up with TRBD2. Trimming cost V 3 bases and J 0 bases; bases outside gene matches: 7. CDR1 SGHDT and CDR2 YYEEEE come from the germline V gene. This CDR3 is 17 amino acids long. The CDR3 DNA is TGTGCCAGCAGCTCTTTTAGCGGGAGGCACAGCACAGATACGCAGTATTTT. It translates to CASSSFSGRHSTDTQYF.

The chain carries TRBV6-6 and TRBJ2-6; the D is unclear. Trimming removed 9 bases from V and 3 bases from J, with 9 bases in between. Germline V gives CDR1 MNHNY, CDR2 SVGAGI (reference sequence). This CDR3 is built from 13 residues. The CDR3 is CASSAYGANVLTF. The CDR3 bases are TGTGCCAGTTCGGCGTATGGGGCCAACGTCCTGACTTTC.

This clonotype was recorded a few times. The chain combines TRBV20-1 with TRBJ2-7; TRBD1 is a possible D gene (7 bases). The germline gives CDR1 DFQATT, CDR2 SNEGSKA (reference sequence). The CDR3 covers 12 residues. V was shortened by 5 bases and J by 2 bases, with 10 bases between the two germline ends. The CDR3 sequence is CSAGGTAYEQYF. CDR3 nucleotides: TGCAGTGCTGGAGGGACAGCCTACGAGCAGTACTTC.

This clonotype was found many times. One end of the junction fails to match germline, which may point to a read error. V and J are TRBV29-1 and TRBJ1-1, with a weak D call TRBD1 (5 bases). There are 13 residues in the CDR3. The germline V gene encodes CDR1 SQVTM and CDR2 ANQGSEA. The chain's CDR3 is CSVEEGGRTEVFF. DNA for the CDR3: TGCAGCGTTGAAGAGGGGGGTAGAACTGAAGTTTTCTTT.

This clonotype has a count of ten or more. This chain's CDR3 is CSAMSGVGETQYF. The CDR3 coding sequence is TGCAGTGCTATGTCGGGAGTTGGCGAGACCCAGTACTTC. The V call is TRBV20-1, the J call TRBJ2-5, with a tentative D call TRBD2 (6 bases). V lost 4 bases and J 5 bases, leaving 14 bases between the germline ends. This CDR3 region has 13 residues. Per germline, CDR1 DFQATT and CDR2 SNEGSKA (reference sequence).

This clonotype was observed many times. The chain links TRBV28 to TRBJ2-3; D gene uncertain. Per the germline V gene, CDR1 is MDHEN and CDR2 is SYDVKM. This CDR3 has 13 amino acids. Trimming left V 3 bases short and J 5 bases short, with 9 bases between. The CDR3 sequence is CASSFLRGDTQYF. The CDR3 DNA reads TGTGCCAGCAGTTTTCTACGAGGAGATACGCAGTATTTT.

This clonotype appeared a few times. The V gene is TRBV19, the J gene TRBJ2-7; tentative D call: TRBD1 (6 bases). The germline V gene encodes CDR1 LNHDA and CDR2 SQIVND (reference sequence). The CDR3 totals 14 residues. V lost 8 bases and J lost 4, with 18 bases in between. CDR3 DNA sequence: TGTGCCAGTTCGAGGTCACAGGGTGGGTACGAGCAGTACTTC. Translated: CASSRSQGGYEQYF.

This clonotype was picked up many times. The chain employs TRBV29-1 and TRBJ1-1; D is unresolved. V was trimmed by 8 bases and J by 1 base, leaving 14 bases between them. This CDR3 spans 13 amino acids. The germline V gene has CDR1 SQVTM and CDR2 ANQGSEA. The CDR3 is CSPSGEANTEAFF. The CDR3 bases are TGCAGCCCATCAGGCGAGGCGAACACTGAAGCTTTCTTT.

The V gene is TRBV29-1, the J gene TRBJ2-3; no clear D. CDR3 length equals 12 residues. The germline V gene has CDR1 SQVTM and CDR2 ANQGSEA. V lost 7 bases and J lost 4, with 12 bases in between. CDR3 sequence (DNA): TGCAGCGGTTCCTCTAGGGCAGATACGCAGTATTTT. This encodes CSGSSRADTQYF.

This clonotype was seen ten or more times. The chain uses TRBV15 and TRBJ2-2, with D perhaps TRBD1 (5 bases). CDR1 is LNHNV and CDR2 is YYDKDF in the germline V gene (reference sequence). The CDR3 extends over 15 amino acids. The ends were cut back, 1 base at V and 6 bases at J, with 12 bases in the middle. The CDR3 here is CATSRGRVGPGELFF. The CDR3 nucleotides read TGTGCCACCAGCAGAGGCAGGGTAGGGCCCGGGGAGCTGTTTTTT.

The chain links TRBV12-3 or TRBV12-4 to TRBJ1-1, with TRBD1 as a possible D gene (6 bases). CDR3 length equals 14 residues. Trimming took off 2 bases at V and 4 bases at J, with 11 bases between the two ends. The CDR3 sequence: CASSLPRGVTEAFF. The CDR3 DNA follows: TGTGCCAGCAGTTTACCGAGGGGGGTCACTGAAGCTTTCTTT.

This clonotype has a handful of counts. The rearrangement uses TRBV2 and TRBJ2-7; 8 bases agree with TRBD2. This CDR3 contains 15 residues. V lost 7 bases and J lost 3; bases outside the gene matches: 11. Per the germline V gene, CDR1 is SNHLY and CDR2 is FYNNEI. The CDR3 DNA reads as TGTGCCAGCAAGGACATCGGGACTAGAAACTACGAGCAGTACTTC. Its protein is CASKDIGTRNYEQYF.

This clonotype was detected only a few times. This chain uses TRBV18 with TRBJ2-2; D remains ambiguous. V shed 6 bases and J shed 0 bases, with 14 bases lying between them. In germline, CDR1 is KGHSH, CDR2 LQKENI. The CDR3 covers 16 residues. The CDR3, as DNA: TGTGCCAGCTCCGGGCTTCCTTCTTCGAACACCGGGGAGCTGTTTTTT. Translated, it gives CASSGLPSSNTGELFF.

The V call is TRBV3-1, the J call TRBJ2-5; D gene uncertain. V dropped 3 bases and J dropped 5 bases, with 13 bases sitting between them. CDR1 and CDR2 (germline): LGHDT, YNNKEL (reference sequence). The CDR3 sequence is 14 residues long. CDR3 nucleotide sequence: TGTGCCAGCAGCCACCTCGGCCCCCAGGAGACCCAGTACTTC. Translated, it gives CASSHLGPQETQYF.

This clonotype was counted many times. The chain is built from TRBV18 and TRBJ2-2; unclear D gene. Germline-derived CDR1 and CDR2 are KGHSH and LQKENI. V gave up 1 base and J gave up 2 bases, with 5 bases separating them. The CDR3 has 14 residues. The CDR3 reads CASSPLPNTGELFF. The CDR3 DNA reads TGTGCCAGCTCACCACTTCCTAACACCGGGGAGCTGTTTTTT.

This clonotype was detected many times. V usage is TRBV29-1 and J usage is TRBJ2-3; TRBD2 is a possible D gene (6 bases). V was pared by 7 bases and J by 4 bases, with 15 bases between. Looked up from germline, CDR1 is SQVTM and CDR2 is ANQGSEA. The CDR3 extends over 13 amino acids. The CDR3 reads CSAPGLDPDTQYF. For the CDR3, the DNA is TGCAGCGCCCCGGGACTTGATCCAGATACGCAGTATTTT.

This clonotype was seen a handful of times. The gene calls are TRBV11-2 and TRBJ2-1; 7 nucleotides agree with TRBD2. CDR1 and CDR2 from the germline V gene are SGHAT and FQNNGV. The CDR3 has 17 amino acids. Trimming cost V 4 bases and J 7 bases; bases outside gene matches: 16. CDR3 residues: CASSSFSLARFRNEQFF. The CDR3 DNA follows: TGTGCCAGCAGCTCTTTCTCACTAGCGAGGTTTCGAAATGAGCAGTTCTTC.

The genes are TRBV4-3 and TRBJ2-1; 8 bases map to TRBD1. Germline V gives CDR1 LGHNA, CDR2 YSLEER. The CDR3 totals 16 residues. After removal of 0 bases from V and 8 bases from J, the junction contained 9 bases not matched to a gene. As DNA, the CDR3 is TGCGCCAGCAGCCAAGAAGGTCTGCAGGGGGCTCATGAGCAGTTCTTC. Its translation is CASSQEGLQGAHEQFF.

This clonotype has only a few counts. V is TRBV5-6 and J is TRBJ2-7; D might be TRBD1 (6 bases). V gave up 4 bases and J gave up 1 base, with 15 bases separating them. Germline assignment: CDR1 SGHDT and CDR2 YYEEEE. This CDR3 is 15 amino acids long. As DNA, the CDR3 is TGTGCCAGCAGCCTTAGGACAGTTACGTCCTACGAGCAGTACTTC. Its protein product is CASSLRTVTSYEQYF.

This clonotype turned up a few times. V gene TRBV11-3 combines with J gene TRBJ2-3; 11 bases line up with TRBD1. The ends lost 5 bases at V and 5 bases at J; junction bases unmatched: 3. CDR1 is SGHNT and CDR2 is YENEEA in the germline V gene. The CDR3 has 14 residues. The CDR3 coding sequence is TGTGCCAGCAGCGGACAGGGGGCCGGAGATACGCAGTATTTT. This gives the protein CASSGQGAGDTQYF.

This clonotype was detected a few times. V is TRBV6-1 and J is TRBJ2-7; 10 nucleotides align to TRBD2. CDR1 is MNHNS, CDR2 SASEGT, per germline. This CDR3 comprises 16 residues. With 2 bases clipped from V and 0 bases from J, the junction kept 4 bases outside the gene matches. The CDR3 DNA reads as TGTGCCAGCAGTGAAAAAGCTAGCGGGAGCTCCTACGAGCAGTACTTC. This codes for CASSEKASGSSYEQYF.

This chain connects TRBV30 to TRBJ2-1; 7 bases fit TRBD1. The V gene's germline CDR1 is GTSNPN and CDR2 SVGIG (reference sequence). This CDR3 is 14 amino acids long. Unmatched junction bases numbered 5, after V lost 1 base and J lost 5 bases. Here the CDR3 reads CAWSAWDSHNEQFF. Written as DNA, the CDR3 is TGTGCCTGGAGTGCGTGGGACAGTCACAATGAGCAGTTCTTC.

This clonotype has more than one count but fewer than ten. The chain recombines TRBV12-3 or TRBV12-4 with TRBJ2-7; the match to TRBD2 covers 13 bases. The ends lost 5 bases at V and 3 bases at J; junction bases unmatched: 4. This CDR3 has 15 amino acids. CDR3 sequence reads: CASSRTSGGNYEQYF. CDR3 in DNA: TGTGCCAGCAGTCGGACTAGCGGGGGAAACTACGAGCAGTACTTC.